This passage covers 27 T cell receptor beta chains from one sample sequenced in a study of blood T cell repertoires in COVID-19 (dated by TCRdb to about 2020). Library construction relied on the immunoSEQ multiplex PCR assay. TCRdb re-hosts the immuneACCESS table, in-frame sequences only. Its copies lack some clones; in the studies checked, an unresolved V gene accounts for under half of them, and the cause for the rest is not known. The sample table shows some 65,000 clones, and around four fifths are seen once. Roughly 6% of the sample rests with the top ten. Sequencing was performed on peripheral blood. These receptors came from a woman in her 70s with acute or convalescent COVID-19.

The rearrangement uses TRBV7-6 and TRBJ2-2; no definite D call. The CDR3 loop spans 15 amino acids. Trimming took 4 bases from V and 4 from J, leaving 13 bases between them. Germline lookup yields CDR1 SGHVS and CDR2 FNYEAQ. The CDR3 nucleotides read TGTGCCAGCAGCTCACTGTTTTCGATCACCGGGGAGCTGTTTTTT. This encodes CASSSLFSITGELFF.

The sample holds a few counts of this clone. The chain couples TRBV5-1 to TRBJ2-3; perhaps TRBD2 as D (6 bases). CDR3 length: 17 residues. The germline CDR1 and CDR2 sequences are SGHRS and YFSETQ. V was clipped by 4 bases and J by 0 bases, with 18 bases between them. The CDR3, as DNA: TGCGCCAGCAGCCCCAAACTAGCCCTTACTAGCACAGATACGCAGTATTTT. Protein product: CASSPKLALTSTDTQYF.

This clone showed up just a few times. The chain carries TRBV21-1 and TRBJ2-7; TRBD2 is the table's D call, not checked against the DNA. TRBV21-1 is a pseudogene. The CDR3 runs to 16 residues. The CDR3 loop is CASSFSGGPGGFEQYF. DNA for the CDR3: TGTGCCAGCAGCTTTAGCGGGGGACCAGGGGGTTTCGAGCAGTACTTC.

The rearrangement uses TRBV24-1 and TRBJ2-2, with 9 bases identical to TRBD1. Germline assignment: CDR1 KGHDR and CDR2 SFDVKD. J lost 5 bases, V lost 1 base, and 4 bases had no gene match. The CDR3 runs to 16 residues. The CDR3: CATSDFQDRGTGELFF. In DNA form, the CDR3 reads TGTGCCACCAGTGATTTTCAGGACAGGGGAACCGGGGAGCTGTTTTTT.

The chain couples TRBV2 to TRBJ1-2, with TRBD1 matching 8 bases. Trimming at V came to 8 bases and at J to 0 bases, leaving 8 bases not matched to a gene. The CDR3 covers 15 residues. The germline V gene encodes CDR1 SNHLY and CDR2 FYNNEI. CDR3 sequence reads: CASRQGATANYGYTF. In nucleotides, the CDR3 is TGTGCCAGCCGTCAGGGGGCGACAGCTAACTATGGCTACACCTTC.

The V call is TRBV18, the J call TRBJ1-1; 7 bases match TRBD1. The ends lost 3 bases at V and 0 bases at J; junction bases unmatched: 7. The CDR3 consists of 16 residues. Germline CDR1 and CDR2: KGHSH and LQKENI. The DNA of the CDR3 is TGTGCCAGCTCACCGTACAGGGGCCCTTTGAACACTGAAGCTTTCTTT. This translates into CASSPYRGPLNTEAFF.

The V call is TRBV24-1, the J call TRBJ1-4, with D perhaps TRBD1 (6 bases). The V gene lost 4 bases and the J gene lost 7 bases, with 24 bases spanning the gap. CDR1 and CDR2 (germline): KGHDR, SFDVKD. The CDR3 loop spans 18 amino acids. CDR3 DNA: TGTGCCACCAGTGAAGTTAAGGTGGGGGGGGCAGTCGGTGAAAAACTGTTTTTT. Translated: CATSEVKVGGAVGEKLFF.

The V call is TRBV28, the J call TRBJ2-7; unclear D gene. CDR1 and CDR2 (germline): MDHEN, SYDVKM. V was cut by 5 bases and J by 0 bases, with 11 bases left in between. The CDR3 runs to 14 residues. The CDR3 DNA sequence: TGTGCCAGCAGTGTCCAGGCGAGCTCCTACGAGCAGTACTTC. Translation gives CASSVQASSYEQYF.

This chain uses TRBV5-1 with TRBJ1-3; no definite D call. Trimming took off 0 bases at V and 7 bases at J, with 17 bases between the two ends. Germline V lookup: CDR1 SGHRS, CDR2 YFSETQ. This CDR3 is built from 16 residues. The CDR3 protein is CASSLGGGGISNTIYF. The DNA of the CDR3 is TGCGCCAGCAGCTTGGGAGGTGGAGGGATTTCGAACACCATATATTTT.

This chain uses TRBV11-3 with TRBJ2-2; D might be TRBD2 (6 bases). Germline V lookup: CDR1 SGHNT, CDR2 YENEEA. This CDR3 comprises 16 residues. Trimming left V 4 bases short and J 5 bases short, with 17 bases between. The CDR3 bases are TGTGCCAGCAGCTCCCGTAGGGGAGGATGGACCGGGGAGCTGTTTTTT. Its protein product is CASSSRRGGWTGELFF.

The chain employs TRBV4-2 and TRBJ2-3; possible D gene TRBD2, 7 bases. V dropped 4 bases and J dropped 0 bases, with 20 bases sitting between them. The CDR3 runs 18 residues. Germline CDR1 and CDR2: LGHNA and YNFKEQ. CDR3 bases: TGTGCCAGCAGCCGAAGGGGGGGCCTGTCCTCCAGCACAGATACGCAGTATTTT. Translation: CASSRRGGLSSSTDTQYF.

The V call is TRBV7-2, the J call TRBJ2-2; 8 bases map to TRBD1. Germline CDR1 reads SGHTA; CDR2 reads FQGNSA. The CDR3 is 16 amino acids. Trimming removed 4 bases from V and 7 bases from J; junction bases left unmatched: 11. Here the CDR3 DNA reads TGTGCCAGCAGCTCAGGGGGCAGCAGGGTGGTCGGGGAGCTGTTTTTT. Translating gives CASSSGGSRVVGELFF.

The sample holds a few counts of this clone. This sequence joins TRBV11-3 and TRBJ2-1, with 7 bases matching TRBD2. Germline V gene lookup returns CDR1 SGHNT and CDR2 YENEEA. V lost 5 bases, J lost 9 bases, and 10 bases stayed unmatched. The CDR3 consists of 14 residues. CDR3 sequence: CASSQGRERGEQFF. CDR3 sequence (DNA): TGTGCCAGCAGCCAAGGGAGGGAGAGGGGTGAGCAGTTCTTC.

The V call is TRBV5-6, the J call TRBJ2-5; D perhaps matches TRBD1 (5 bases). V gave up 4 bases and J gave up 0 bases, with 13 bases separating them. Germline assignment: CDR1 SGHDT and CDR2 YYEEEE. This CDR3 region has 15 residues. The CDR3 spells CASSLAPRDQETQYF. In nucleotides, the CDR3 is TGTGCCAGCAGCCTGGCCCCCAGGGACCAAGAGACCCAGTACTTC.

CDR3 protein: CASSPPEALGGTGELFF. The CDR3 coding sequence is TGTGCCAGCTCACCACCAGAGGCGTTAGGGGGCACCGGGGAGCTGTTTTTT. The chain carries TRBV18 and TRBJ2-2, with a possible D match to TRBD1 (6 bases). Trimming cost V 0 bases and J 4 bases, with 15 bases left between them. The CDR3 is 17 residues long. Germline values: CDR1 KGHSH, CDR2 LQKENI.

The V call is TRBV7-3, the J call TRBJ2-5, with a weak D call TRBD1 (5 bases). CDR1 and CDR2 from the germline V gene are SGHTA and FQGTGA. The CDR3 extends over 15 amino acids. With 1 base removed from V and 5 bases from J, the gap between germline ends came to 14 bases. The CDR3 DNA reads TGTGCCAGCAGCTTAAACGCAGGGTCAGGCGAGACCCAGTACTTC. Translation: CASSLNAGSGETQYF.

The chain recombines TRBV7-2 with TRBJ2-5; D may be TRBD1 (6 bases). V was clipped by 0 bases and J by 5 bases, with 7 bases between them. This CDR3 has 13 amino acids. The V gene's germline CDR1 is SGHTA and CDR2 FQGNSA. CDR3 in DNA: TGTGCCAGCAGCTTAGCGGGGGCGGAGACCCAGTACTTC. Its translation is CASSLAGAETQYF.

This sequence joins TRBV27 and TRBJ1-6; TRBD1 aligns across 7 bases. V was pared by 2 bases and J by 8 bases, with 3 bases of the junction left unmatched. Germline V gene lookup returns CDR1 MNHEY and CDR2 SMNVEV (reference sequence). The CDR3 spans 14 residues. The CDR3 sequence: CASSLVRGDSPLHF. The DNA for the CDR3 is TGTGCCAGCAGTTTAGTCAGGGGGGATTCACCCCTCCACTTT.

V and J are TRBV5-4 and TRBJ2-3; the match to TRBD1 covers 9 bases. Germline V gene lookup returns CDR1 SGHNT and CDR2 YYREEE (reference sequence). The CDR3 is 15 residues long. J was trimmed by 7 bases and V by 0 bases; bases with no gene match: 6. The DNA for the CDR3 is TGTGCCAGCAGCTTGGTGGGACAGGGCATGTATACGCAGTATTTT. Encoded protein: CASSLVGQGMYTQYF.

The chain combines TRBV11-3 with TRBJ2-1; 7 bases map to TRBD1. Germline V gene data show CDR1 as SGHNT and CDR2 as YENEEA. V shed 2 bases and J 0 bases; nucleotides not matched to a gene: 10. This CDR3 is built from 18 residues. The CDR3 reads CASSLSHAQGVSYNEQFF. CDR3 bases: TGTGCCAGCAGCTTATCACATGCGCAGGGGGTCTCCTACAATGAGCAGTTCTTC.

The chain joins TRBV19 to TRBJ2-6; tentative D call: TRBD1 (5 bases). Trimming removed 6 bases at V and 3 bases at J, with 9 bases between. This CDR3 comprises 14 residues. From germline, CDR1 is LNHDA and CDR2 SQIVND (reference sequence). The DNA for the CDR3 is TGTGCCAGTAGGACAGTCGGTGGGGCCAACGTCCTGACTTTC. This codes for CASRTVGGANVLTF. The full variable domain, completed using reference TRBV19 and TRBJ2-6, is DGGITQSPKYLFRKEGQNVTLSCEQNLNHDAMYWYRQDPGQGLRLIYYSQIVNDFQKGDIAEGYSVSREKKESFPLTVTSAQKNPTAFYLCASRTVGGANVLTFGAGSRLTVL.

The chain employs TRBV6-5 and TRBJ2-5; TRBD1 agrees at 7 bases. Germline lookup yields CDR1 MNHEY and CDR2 SVGAGI. With V trimmed by 2 bases and J by 3 bases, 3 bases remained unmatched. The CDR3 loop spans 14 amino acids. In DNA, the CDR3 is TGTGCCAGCAGTTACCTGCAGGGGGAAGAGACCCAGTACTTC. Translation gives CASSYLQGEETQYF.

The chain combines TRBV2 with TRBJ2-1; D unclear. CDR1 is SNHLY, CDR2 FYNNEI, per germline. The germline V and J ends were trimmed by 4 bases and 3 bases, with 19 bases remaining between them. The CDR3 totals 17 residues. CDR3 in amino acids: CASSASVLPSFYNEQFF. CDR3 coding DNA: TGTGCCAGCAGTGCCTCGGTGCTCCCCTCCTTCTACAATGAGCAGTTCTTC.

There are a few counts of this clone. The chain has TRBV30 and TRBJ1-2, with D perhaps matching TRBD1 (5 bases). Trimming stripped 2 bases from V and 1 base from J, with 17 bases between. CDR1 is GTSNPN, CDR2 SVGIG, per germline (reference sequence). This CDR3 is built from 16 residues. The CDR3 DNA follows: TGTGCCTGGAGTCTTCAGGGTTCCCGATTTAACTATGGCTACACCTTC. Translation: CAWSLQGSRFNYGYTF.

The J gene is TRBJ1-2, the V gene TRBV7-3, with D possibly being TRBD1 (5 bases). V was shortened by 0 bases and J by 5 bases, with 13 bases between the two germline ends. This CDR3 has 15 amino acids. Germline loops: CDR1 SGHTA, CDR2 FQGTGA. CDR3 loop: CASSLTPRQLYGYTF. CDR3 coding DNA: TGTGCCAGCAGCTTAACGCCGCGACAGCTGTATGGCTACACCTTC.

The gene calls are TRBV12-3 or TRBV12-4 and TRBJ1-1; D uncertain. Deletions cut 6 bases from V and 4 bases from J, with 9 bases between. The CDR3 is 12 residues long. This chain's CDR3 is CASSLLGTEAFF. Here the CDR3 DNA reads TGTGCCAGCAGCCTACTTGGCACTGAAGCTTTCTTT.

This clone was detected once. This chain joins TRBV9 and TRBJ1-1, with 7 bases aligning to TRBD1. The CDR3 spans 14 residues. The V segment lost 3 bases and the J segment 5 bases; nucleotides outside the gene matches: 7. Germline V gene sequence: CDR1 SGDLS, CDR2 YYNGEE. The CDR3 bases are TGTGCCAGCAGCGCAAGACAGGGCAGAACTGAAGCTTTCTTT. This codes for CASSARQGRTEAFF.